These 9 T cell receptor beta chains were sequenced from one sample in a study of T cells in tumors and immune-related adverse events. The table came from immunoSEQ multiplex PCR; TCRdb's copy has only in-frame clones and leaves some out. The table has a few thousand clones, less than 65% seen once; the top ten hold 5.7%. Source: gut tissue, taken from a patient treated with anti-PD-1 therapy. The receptors were sampled from a female donor with metastatic renal cell carcinoma.

The chain joins TRBV11-3 to TRBJ2-7; no definite D call. This CDR3 is 14 amino acids long. CDR1 and CDR2 (germline): SGHNT, YENEEA. V was trimmed by 4 bases and J by 1 base, leaving 11 bases between them. The CDR3 region is CASSSNMGSYEQYF. DNA of the CDR3: TGTGCCAGCAGCTCAAACATGGGGTCCTACGAGCAGTACTTC. Variable domain in full (rest from reference TRBV11-3 and TRBJ2-7): EAGVVQSPRYKIIEKKQPVAFWCNPISGHNTLYWYLQNLGQGPELLIRYENEEAVDDSQLPKDRFSAERLKGVDSTLKIQPAELGDSAVYLCASSSNMGSYEQYFGPGTRLTVT.

This clone was detected only a few times. The chain uses TRBV2 and TRBJ2-7; 11 nucleotides line up with TRBD2. V gave up 5 bases and J gave up 3 bases; unmatched junction bases: 6. The CDR3 sequence is 15 residues long. Germline V gene data show CDR1 as SNHLY and CDR2 as FYNNEI. The DNA of the CDR3 is TGTGCCAGCAGTCCTACTAGCGGGGGCGTCTACGAGCAGTACTTC. Translation: CASSPTSGGVYEQYF.

The chain is built from TRBV28 and TRBJ2-3, with 8 bases lining up with TRBD1. Germline V CDR1 and CDR2: MDHEN, SYDVKM. Trimming removed 4 bases from V and 1 base from J; junction bases left unmatched: 4. The CDR3 length is 15 residues. The CDR3 bases are TGTGCCAGCAGTTCGACAGGGGCCGGCACAGATACGCAGTATTTT. Translation: CASSSTGAGTDTQYF.

This clone is classed as medium-sized (0.01 to 0.1%). The rearrangement uses TRBV11-2 and TRBJ1-2; the D is unclear. The CDR3 consists of 15 residues. Trimming cost V 1 base and J 7 bases, with 16 bases left between them. Germline CDR1 and CDR2: SGHAT and FQNNGV. The CDR3 nucleotides are TGTGCCAGCAGCTTAGCCCTACAAGGCGCCTCTGGCTACACCTTC. This codes for CASSLALQGASGYTF.

The chain links TRBV27 to TRBJ2-1, with a tentative D call TRBD1 (5 bases). The V end lost 3 bases, the J end lost 5 bases, and 8 bases lay between the germline ends. The CDR3 length is 13 residues. Germline values: CDR1 MNHEY, CDR2 SMNVEV (reference sequence). The CDR3 DNA follows: TGTGCCAGCAGTTTCGACAGAAACAATGAGCAGTTCTTC. This encodes CASSFDRNNEQFF.

The chain joins TRBV28 to TRBJ2-7; 9 bases align to TRBD2. Germline CDR1 and CDR2: MDHEN and SYDVKM. V lost 0 bases to trimming and J lost 6 bases; unmatched junction nucleotides: 12. The CDR3 is 17 residues long. Written as DNA, the CDR3 is TGTGCCAGCAGTTTATGGGCTAGCGGGGCCGAAGTGGGCGAGCAGTACTTC. It codes for CASSLWASGAEVGEQYF.

V usage is TRBV2 and J usage is TRBJ2-7; D is perhaps TRBD2 (5 bases). The CDR3 runs 14 residues. V gave up 3 bases and J gave up 1 base, with 10 bases separating them. Per germline, CDR1 SNHLY and CDR2 FYNNEI. CDR3 protein: CASSDRTDSYEQYF. CDR3 in DNA: TGTGCCAGCAGTGACAGGACTGATTCCTACGAGCAGTACTTC.

The chain combines TRBV10-1 with TRBJ2-7; either TRBD1 or TRBD2 may supply D (5 bases each). V gave up 10 bases and J gave up 5 bases, with 18 bases separating them. The CDR3 covers 13 residues. CDR1 and CDR2 from the germline V gene are WNHNN and SYGVQD (reference sequence). The chain's CDR3 is CATQPGTLNEQYF. CDR3 bases: TGCGCCACCCAACCCGGGACCCTCAACGAGCAGTACTTC.

The V and J genes are TRBV18 and TRBJ2-3, with D possibly being TRBD1 or TRBD2 (5 bases each). Germline-derived CDR1 and CDR2 are KGHSH and LQKENI. V was trimmed by 3 bases and J by 3 bases, leaving 13 bases between them. The CDR3 has 15 residues. CDR3 loop: CASSPKQWGTDTQYF. The CDR3 nucleotides are TGTGCCAGCTCACCTAAACAGTGGGGGACAGATACGCAGTATTTT.